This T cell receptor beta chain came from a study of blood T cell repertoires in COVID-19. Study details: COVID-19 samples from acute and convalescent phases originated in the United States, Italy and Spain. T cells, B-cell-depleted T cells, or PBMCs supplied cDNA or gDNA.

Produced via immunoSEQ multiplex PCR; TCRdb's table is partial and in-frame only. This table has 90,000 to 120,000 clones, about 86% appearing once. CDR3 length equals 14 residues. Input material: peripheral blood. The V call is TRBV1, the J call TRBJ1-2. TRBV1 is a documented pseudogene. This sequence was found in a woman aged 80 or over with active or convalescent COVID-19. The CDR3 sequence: CTSRTGGSNYGYTF. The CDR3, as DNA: TGCACCAGCAGAACGGGGGGATCGAACTATGGCTACACCTTC.